This T cell receptor beta chain originates from a study of vaccination effects on CD4 cells after COVID-19. About the study: Vaccine administered to participants consisted of two doses of either BNT162b2 or mRNA-1273. Points from the study as a whole: Recruitment yielded few convalescent patients, and the study had no early post-infection timepoints. Within healthy vaccinees, only 1 of 255 vaccine-induced clones displayed cross-reactivity with common cold coronaviruses.

With respect to this clone: What it binds is unknown.

Some clones are missing from TCRdb's copy, which holds only in-frame ones; the method was immunoSEQ multiplex PCR. The sample has over 60,000 clones, around 69% seen once; the top ten hold 2.8%. Antigen-specific CD4+ T cells were expanded with viral peptide pools in the ViraFEST assay before sequencing. Isolating CD4+ T cells followed 9 to 10 days of culture. Prior SARS-CoV-2 infection was absent in the vaccine recipients, as shown by negative nucleocapsid antibodies. Germline V gives CDR1 LNHNV, CDR2 YYDKDF (reference sequence). The CDR3 loop spans 14 amino acids. Trimming pared 3 bases from V and 3 bases from J, leaving 9 bases between.

Sample: CD4+ T cells from PBMCs cultured with HCoV-NL63 spike peptides, taken before COVID-19 vaccination. The clonotype was recovered from a human donor who received a COVID-19 vaccine. V and J are TRBV15 and TRBJ1-3; perhaps TRBD1 as D (5 bases). CDR3 sequence reads: CATSRSRDGNTIYF. CDR3 coding DNA: TGTGCCACCAGCAGGAGCAGGGATGGAAACACCATATATTTT. The variable domain in full, with the rest retrieved from reference TRBV15 and TRBJ1-3, is DAMVIQNPRYQVTQFGKPVTLSCSQTLNHNVMYWYQQKSSQAPKLLFHYYDKDFNNEADTPDNFQSRRPNTSFCFLDIRSPGLGDTAMYLCATSRSRDGNTIYFGEGSWLTVV.